A single sample is the source of the 21 T cell receptor beta chains below, sequenced in a study of neurological immune-mediated disorders. Each CDR3 protein is one row after TCRdb ran MiXCR on the 5' RACE reads. Among some 77,000 distinct CDR3 sequences listed, about 9.4% were seen once. The source material was PBMCs. All receptors derive from a man over 45 in good health.

This clonotype was seen a handful of times. The J gene is TRBJ2-1, the V gene TRBV6-5; D unclear. In germline, CDR1 is MNHEY, CDR2 SVGAGI. The CDR3 covers 13 residues. V was trimmed by 6 bases and J by 7 bases, leaving 13 bases between them. The CDR3 DNA is TGTGCCAGCAGCCCAGGATTGTGGAATGAGCAGTTCTTC. This codes for CASSPGLWNEQFF.

This clonotype occurred many times. The genes are TRBV20-1 and TRBJ2-3; TRBD1 is a possible D gene (5 bases). V shed 0 bases and J shed 2 bases, with 12 bases lying between them. The CDR3 runs 15 residues. The germline V gene encodes CDR1 DFQATT and CDR2 SNEGSKA (reference sequence). This CDR3 is CSARDPTRDTDTQYF. As DNA, the CDR3 is TGCAGTGCTAGAGATCCCACCAGGGACACAGATACGCAGTATTTT.

This chain connects TRBV5-1 to TRBJ2-3; 7 positions agree with TRBD1. CDR3 length: 15 residues. Per the germline V gene, CDR1 is SGHRS and CDR2 is YFSETQ. J lost 6 bases, V lost 2 bases, and 9 bases had no gene match. The CDR3 region has the DNA TGCGCCAGCAGCTTCAGCGACAGGGACACGGATACGCAGTATTTT. This sequence encodes CASSFSDRDTDTQYF.

In this sample, this clonotype turned up many times. This chain links TRBV9 with TRBJ1-2; D is unclear. Between the trimmed V and J ends, which lost 4 bases and 4 bases, there was a span of 17 bases. The CDR3 runs to 15 residues. Germline V lookup: CDR1 SGDLS, CDR2 YYNGEE. The CDR3 DNA follows: TGTGCCAGCAGCCCCCAGGAAGGTGGTCCCTATGGCTACACCTTC. Its protein is CASSPQEGGPYGYTF.

This clonotype has ten or more counts. The chain recombines TRBV12-3 or TRBV12-4 with TRBJ2-3; 8 nucleotides agree with TRBD2. CDR3 length: 14 amino acids. Unmatched junction bases numbered 9, after V lost 7 bases and J lost 6 bases. The CDR3 sequence: CASIPGGAWDTQYF. In nucleotides, the CDR3 is TGTGCCAGCATTCCCGGGGGGGCCTGGGATACGCAGTATTTT.

The chain uses TRBV29-1 and TRBJ2-1; 8 bases agree with TRBD2. CDR1 and CDR2 from the germline V gene are SQVTM and ANQGSEA. J lost 4 bases, V lost 2 bases, and 10 bases had no gene match. The CDR3 is 16 residues long. CDR3 in DNA: TGCAGCGTTGAATCCCAGCGGGAGCTTGATTACAATGAGCAGTTCTTC. Amino acids: CSVESQRELDYNEQFF.

This clonotype was recorded many times. This chain connects TRBV7-9 to TRBJ1-2; TRBD1 matches 7 bases. Looked up from germline, CDR1 is SEHNR and CDR2 is FQNEAQ (reference sequence). The CDR3 runs to 12 residues. V shed 5 bases and J 8 bases; nucleotides not matched to a gene: 5. The CDR3 protein is CASSPQGEGYTF. DNA of the CDR3: TGTGCCAGCAGCCCTCAGGGGGAGGGCTACACCTTC. Filled out from reference TRBV7-9 and TRBJ1-2, the complete variable domain reads DTGVSQNPRHKITKRGQNVTFRCDPISEHNRLYWYRQTLGQGPEFLTYFQNEAQLEKSRLLSDRFSAERPKGSFSTLEIQRTEQGDSAMYLCASSPQGEGYTFGSGTRLTVV.

This clonotype has a count of ten or more. This sequence joins TRBV5-6 and TRBJ2-1, with 7 bases lining up with TRBD1. CDR1 SGHDT and CDR2 YYEEEE come from the germline V gene. V lost 7 bases and J lost 0; bases outside the gene matches: 4. The CDR3 is 14 amino acids. The CDR3 sequence is CASGTASSYNEQFF. The CDR3 coding sequence is TGTGCCAGCGGGACAGCTAGCTCCTACAATGAGCAGTTCTTC.

This clonotype came up many times. The chain employs TRBV7-9 and TRBJ1-2, with 9 bases identical to TRBD1. After removal of 1 base from V and 3 bases from J, the junction contained 6 bases not matched to a gene. Looked up from germline, CDR1 is SEHNR and CDR2 is FQNEAQ (reference sequence). The CDR3 totals 16 residues. The CDR3, as DNA: TGTGCCAGCAGCTTAGGGGGACAGGGTCAGGACTATGGCTACACCTTC. This gives the protein CASSLGGQGQDYGYTF.

This clonotype was found many times. CDR3 amino acids: CASTPRGSSSTDTQYF. The CDR3 bases are TGTGCCAGCACCCCGAGGGGATCATCTAGCACAGATACGCAGTATTTT. V is TRBV12-3 or TRBV12-4 and J is TRBJ2-3, with D possibly being TRBD1 or TRBD2 (5 bases each). CDR3 length: 16 amino acids. Trimming stripped 7 bases from V and 0 bases from J, with 17 bases between.

Many counts were recorded for this clonotype. The rearrangement links TRBV3-1 to TRBJ2-2, with TRBD2 matching over 7 bases. The CDR3 contains 14 residues. V shed 4 bases and J 5 bases; nucleotides not matched to a gene: 4. Germline V lookup: CDR1 LGHDT, CDR2 YNNKEL (reference sequence). The CDR3 is CASSRGGNTGELFF. The CDR3 DNA sequence: TGTGCCAGCAGCCGGGGGGGAAATACCGGGGAGCTGTTTTTT.

This clonotype appeared many times. At one boundary the junction diverges from the germline segment, which might be a read error. The chain carries TRBV5-1 and TRBJ1-4; D is ambiguous. This CDR3 region has 14 residues. CDR1 and CDR2 (germline): SGHRS, YFSETQ. The CDR3 here is CASRLEVTNEKLFF. The CDR3 nucleotides are TGCGCCAGCAGATTGGAGGTTACTAATGAAAAACTGTTTTTT.

This clonotype was found many times. The chain's CDR3 is CASLPRADSPLHF. The CDR3 nucleotides are TGTGCCAGCCTCCCCAGGGCGGATTCACCCCTCCACTTT. V gene TRBV16 combines with J gene TRBJ1-6; the D gene is possibly TRBD1 (5 bases). With 8 bases removed from V and 8 bases from J, the gap between germline ends came to 13 bases. The CDR3 runs 13 residues. Germline V gives CDR1 KGHSY, CDR2 FQNENV.

This clonotype showed up many times. The J gene is TRBJ2-5, the V gene TRBV20-1, with TRBD1 matching 8 bases. The length of the CDR3 is 13 residues. After removal of 3 bases from V and 5 bases from J, the junction contained 5 bases not matched to a gene. CDR1 and CDR2 from the germline V gene are DFQATT and SNEGSKA (reference sequence). CDR3 DNA sequence: TGCAGTGCTAGCAGGGGGCGAGTGGAGACCCAGTACTTC. Its translation is CSASRGRVETQYF.

This clonotype was detected many times. The gene calls are TRBV5-1 and TRBJ2-3; D unclear. The CDR3 totals 15 residues. With 2 bases removed from V and 0 bases from J, the gap between germline ends came to 10 bases. Germline CDR1 SGHRS, CDR2 YFSETQ. DNA for the CDR3: TGCGCCAGCAGCTTAAGACCCGAAAGCACAGATACGCAGTATTTT. Protein sequence: CASSLRPESTDTQYF.

This rearrangement joins TRBV6-2 or TRBV6-3 to TRBJ2-1; 10 bases line up with TRBD1. Germline V gene lookup returns CDR1 MNHEY and CDR2 SVGEGT. The V segment lost 6 bases and the J segment 7 bases; nucleotides outside the gene matches: 6. The CDR3 loop spans 14 amino acids. CDR3 sequence: CASSTGQGGNEQFF. CDR3 nucleotide sequence: TGTGCCAGCAGCACAGGACAGGGGGGGAATGAGCAGTTCTTC.

With regard to this clonotype: A single base separates this from a much larger clone, so it may be a read error. This chain connects TRBV28 to TRBJ1-2, with D tentatively TRBD1 (6 bases). Germline V gives CDR1 MDHEN, CDR2 SYDVKM. CDR3 size: 12 residues. V was shortened by 10 bases and J by 8 bases, with 17 bases between the two germline ends. CDR3 in DNA: TGTGCCATCGCGATAGGGGGGCGCGGCTACACCTTC. It translates to CAIAIGGRGYTF.

This clonotype showed up many times. V gene TRBV12-3 or TRBV12-4 combines with J gene TRBJ2-5, with D possibly matching TRBD1 (5 bases). The CDR3 runs 16 residues. V was pared by 7 bases and J by 1 base, with 19 bases between. The DNA for the CDR3 is TGTGCCAGCAACATAGGGGTTCGACAGACCCAAGAGACCCAGTACTTC. Its translation: CASNIGVRQTQETQYF.

This clonotype was observed many times. The V call is TRBV7-9, the J call TRBJ2-5; perhaps TRBD2 as D (6 bases). The CDR3 has 15 amino acids. Germline CDR1 reads SEHNR; CDR2 reads FQNEAQ (reference sequence). Trimming took off 4 bases at V and 2 bases at J, with 14 bases between the two ends. Here the CDR3 DNA reads TGTGCCAGCAGCTCAGATGGGACTCGACAAGAGACCCAGTACTTC. This gives the protein CASSSDGTRQETQYF.

This clonotype was recorded many times. The CDR3 protein is CASSIGQAGGELFF. CDR3 bases: TGTGCCAGCAGCATCGGACAGGCCGGCGGGGAGCTGTTTTTT. The chain links TRBV7-9 to TRBJ2-2; TRBD1 aligns across 7 bases. The J segment lost 7 bases and the V segment lost 5 bases, leaving 7 bases of the junction unmatched. The length of the CDR3 is 14 residues. Germline V gives CDR1 SEHNR, CDR2 FQNEAQ (reference sequence).

This clonotype was observed at least ten times. CDR3 amino acids: CASSLASAQGGHEQYF. The CDR3 DNA reads as TGTGCCAGCAGTTTAGCTTCGGCCCAGGGGGGACACGAGCAGTACTTC. The V call is TRBV27, the J call TRBJ2-7, with D possibly being TRBD1 (7 bases). CDR1 is MNHEY and CDR2 is SMNVEV in the germline V gene (reference sequence). The length of the CDR3 is 16 residues. Trimming left V 2 bases short and J 5 bases short, with 19 bases between.